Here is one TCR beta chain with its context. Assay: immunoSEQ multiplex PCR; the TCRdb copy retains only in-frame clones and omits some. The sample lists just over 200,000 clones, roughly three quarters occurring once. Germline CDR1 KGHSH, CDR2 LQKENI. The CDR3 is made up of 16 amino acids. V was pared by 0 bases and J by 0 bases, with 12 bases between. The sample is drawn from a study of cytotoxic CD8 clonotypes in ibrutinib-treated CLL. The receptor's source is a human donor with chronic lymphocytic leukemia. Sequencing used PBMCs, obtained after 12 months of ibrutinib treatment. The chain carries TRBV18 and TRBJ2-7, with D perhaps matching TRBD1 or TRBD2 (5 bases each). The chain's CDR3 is CASSPPIGTASYEQYF. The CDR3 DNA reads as TGTGCCAGCTCACCACCGATCGGGACGGCCTCCTACGAGCAGTACTTC.